The clone carrying this TCR beta chain was seen repeatedly, ten times or more. A read error may account for a junction end that differs from germline. The diagnosis combined clinical symptoms, thyroxine, TRAb, thyroid ultrasound and orbital computed tomography scans. Amplified material comprised TCR beta CDR3 regions derived from RNA transcripts. HTBI-primed first-round RT-PCR preceded second-round multiplex PCR. MiXCR was run by TCRdb on the multiplex PCR reads, yielding one entry per CDR3 protein. The repertoire holds 500,000 to 800,000 distinct CDR3 sequences, about two fifths seen once, with 2.5% to 3.5% in the top ten. This record comes from a study of Graves' ophthalmopathy and Graves' hyperthyroidism. The CDR3 totals 13 residues. CDR1 SGHRS and CDR2 YFSETQ come from the germline V gene.

This chain joins TRBV5-1 and TRBJ1-1; D is perhaps TRBD1 (5 bases). This receptor was obtained from an adult man with Graves' ophthalmopathy. Sequenced input: peripheral blood. DNA for the CDR3: TGTGCCAGCAGCTTAAAGGGGACCACTGAAGCTTTCTTT. Translating it yields CASSLKGTTEAFF.